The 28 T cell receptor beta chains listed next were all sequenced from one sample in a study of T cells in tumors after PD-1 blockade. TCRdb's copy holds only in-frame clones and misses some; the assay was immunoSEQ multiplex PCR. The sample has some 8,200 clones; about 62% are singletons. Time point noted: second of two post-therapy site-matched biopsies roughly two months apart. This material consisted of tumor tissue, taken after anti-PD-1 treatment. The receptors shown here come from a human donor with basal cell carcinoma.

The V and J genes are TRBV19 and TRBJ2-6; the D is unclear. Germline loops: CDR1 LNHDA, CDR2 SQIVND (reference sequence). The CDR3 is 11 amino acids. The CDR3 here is CAASGANVLTF. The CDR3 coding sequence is TGTGCGGCCTCTGGGGCCAACGTCCTGACTTTC.

CDR3 region: CASSSGTDSYNEQFF. CDR3 DNA sequence: TGTGCCAGCAGTTCCGGGACAGACTCCTACAATGAGCAGTTCTTC. The chain couples TRBV9 to TRBJ2-1; 7 bases line up with TRBD1. The V gene end was trimmed by 5 bases and the J gene end by 0 bases; junction bases not matched to a gene: 5. In germline, CDR1 is SGDLS, CDR2 YYNGEE. The CDR3 spans 15 residues.

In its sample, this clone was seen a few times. The chain's CDR3 is CASSEGGRYNSPLHF. The CDR3 region has the DNA TGTGCCAGCAGTGAGGGAGGGCGTTATAATTCACCCCTCCACTTT. The chain couples TRBV2 to TRBJ1-6, with D unclear. Trimming left V 3 bases short and J 4 bases short, with 10 bases between. The CDR3 runs to 15 residues. From germline, CDR1 is SNHLY and CDR2 FYNNEI.

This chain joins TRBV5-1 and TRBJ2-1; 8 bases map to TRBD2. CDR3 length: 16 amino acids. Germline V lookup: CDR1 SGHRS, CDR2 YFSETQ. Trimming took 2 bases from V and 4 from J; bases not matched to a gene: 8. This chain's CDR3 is CASSLVRAGVYNEQFF. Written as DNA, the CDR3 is TGCGCCAGCAGCTTAGTCAGAGCGGGAGTATACAATGAGCAGTTCTTC.

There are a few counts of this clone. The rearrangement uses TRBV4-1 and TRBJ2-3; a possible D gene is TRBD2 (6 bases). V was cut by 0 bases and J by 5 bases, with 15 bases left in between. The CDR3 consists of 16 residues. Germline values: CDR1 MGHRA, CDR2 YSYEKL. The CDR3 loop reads CASSQEGTGVGDTQYF. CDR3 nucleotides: TGCGCCAGCAGCCAAGAAGGAACGGGGGTAGGAGATACGCAGTATTTT.

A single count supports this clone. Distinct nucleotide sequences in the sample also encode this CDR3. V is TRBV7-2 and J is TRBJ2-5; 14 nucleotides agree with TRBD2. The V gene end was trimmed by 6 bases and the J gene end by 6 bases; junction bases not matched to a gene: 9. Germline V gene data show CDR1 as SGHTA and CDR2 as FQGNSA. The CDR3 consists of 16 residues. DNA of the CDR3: TGTGCCAGCAGGTCGACTAGCGGGGGGGCCGGAAAGACCCAGTACTTC. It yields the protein CASRSTSGGAGKTQYF.

For the CDR3, the DNA is TGTGCCAGCAGCTTGGTACCAGGAGTGAACACCGGGGAGCTGTTTTTT. It specifies CASSLVPGVNTGELFF. This chain connects TRBV5-5 to TRBJ2-2; D gene ambiguous. Looked up from germline, CDR1 is SGHKS and CDR2 is YYEKEE (reference sequence). V was pared by 0 bases and J by 1 base, with 10 bases between. The CDR3 has 16 amino acids.

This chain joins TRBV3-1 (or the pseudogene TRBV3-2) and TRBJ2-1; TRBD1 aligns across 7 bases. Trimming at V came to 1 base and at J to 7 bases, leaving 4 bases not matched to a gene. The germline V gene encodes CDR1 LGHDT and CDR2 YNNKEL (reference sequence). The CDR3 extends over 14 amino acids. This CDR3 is CASSQGQGRNEQFF. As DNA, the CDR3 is TGTGCCAGCAGCCAAGGACAGGGTAGGAATGAGCAGTTCTTC.

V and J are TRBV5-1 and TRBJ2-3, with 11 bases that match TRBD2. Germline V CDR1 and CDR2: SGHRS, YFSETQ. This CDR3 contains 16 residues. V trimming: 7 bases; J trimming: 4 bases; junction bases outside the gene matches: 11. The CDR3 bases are TGCGCCAGCGGGGCCGGGACTAGCGGAACCTCAGATACGCAGTATTTT. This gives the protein CASGAGTSGTSDTQYF.

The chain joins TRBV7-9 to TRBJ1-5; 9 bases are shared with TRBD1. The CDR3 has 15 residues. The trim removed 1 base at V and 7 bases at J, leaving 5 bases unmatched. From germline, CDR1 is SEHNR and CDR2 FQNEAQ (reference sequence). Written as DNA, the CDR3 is TGTGCCAGCAGCTTAGGGGACAGGGAGGACCAGCCCCAGCATTTT. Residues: CASSLGDREDQPQHF.

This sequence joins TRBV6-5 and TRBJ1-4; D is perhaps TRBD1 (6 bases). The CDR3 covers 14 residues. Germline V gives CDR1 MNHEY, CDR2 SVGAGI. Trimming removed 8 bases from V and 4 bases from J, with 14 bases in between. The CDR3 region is CASGRGAGNEKLFF. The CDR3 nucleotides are TGTGCCAGCGGACGGGGGGCTGGTAATGAAAAACTGTTTTTT.

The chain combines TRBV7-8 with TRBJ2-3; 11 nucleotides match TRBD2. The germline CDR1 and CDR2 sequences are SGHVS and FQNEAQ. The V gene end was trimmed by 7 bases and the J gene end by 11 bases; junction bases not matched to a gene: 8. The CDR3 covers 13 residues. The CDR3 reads CASKLAGADGQYF. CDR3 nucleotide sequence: TGTGCCAGCAAACTAGCGGGGGCCGACGGGCAGTATTTT.

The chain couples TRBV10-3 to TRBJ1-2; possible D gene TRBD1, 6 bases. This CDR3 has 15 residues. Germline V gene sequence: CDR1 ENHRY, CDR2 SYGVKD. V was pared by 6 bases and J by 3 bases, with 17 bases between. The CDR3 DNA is TGTGCCATCAGGGAAACAGGGAATGGTTACTATGGCTACACCTTC. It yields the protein CAIRETGNGYYGYTF.

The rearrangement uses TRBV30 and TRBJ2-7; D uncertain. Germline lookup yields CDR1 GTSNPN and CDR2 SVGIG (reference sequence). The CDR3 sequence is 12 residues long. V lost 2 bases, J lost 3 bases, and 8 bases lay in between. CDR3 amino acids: CAWSPGLYEQYF. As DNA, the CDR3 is TGTGCCTGGAGTCCTGGCCTCTACGAGCAGTACTTC.

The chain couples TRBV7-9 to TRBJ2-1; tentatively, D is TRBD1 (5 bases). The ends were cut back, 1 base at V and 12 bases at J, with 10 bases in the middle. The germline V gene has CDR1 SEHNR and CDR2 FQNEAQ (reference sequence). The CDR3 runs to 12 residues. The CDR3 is CASSLEGRVQFF. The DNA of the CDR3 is TGTGCCAGCAGCTTAGAAGGCAGGGTGCAGTTCTTC.

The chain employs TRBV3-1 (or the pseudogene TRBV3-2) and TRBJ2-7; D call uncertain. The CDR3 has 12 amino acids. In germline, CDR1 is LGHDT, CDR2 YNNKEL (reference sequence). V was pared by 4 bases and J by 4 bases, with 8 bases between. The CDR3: CASSLRSYEQYF. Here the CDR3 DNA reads TGTGCCAGCAGCCTCCGGTCATACGAGCAGTACTTC.

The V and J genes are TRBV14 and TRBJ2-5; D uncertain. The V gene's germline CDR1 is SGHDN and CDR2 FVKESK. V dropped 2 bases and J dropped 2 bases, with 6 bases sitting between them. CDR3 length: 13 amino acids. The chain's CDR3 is CASSQLVQETQYF. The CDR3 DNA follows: TGTGCCAGCAGCCAATTGGTGCAAGAGACCCAGTACTTC.

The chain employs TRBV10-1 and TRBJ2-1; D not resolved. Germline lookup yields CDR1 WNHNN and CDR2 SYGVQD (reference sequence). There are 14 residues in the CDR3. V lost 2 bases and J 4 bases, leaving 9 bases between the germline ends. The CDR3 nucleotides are TGCGCCAGCAGTGAGCAGAGGCCTTACAATGAGCAGTTCTTC. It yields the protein CASSEQRPYNEQFF.

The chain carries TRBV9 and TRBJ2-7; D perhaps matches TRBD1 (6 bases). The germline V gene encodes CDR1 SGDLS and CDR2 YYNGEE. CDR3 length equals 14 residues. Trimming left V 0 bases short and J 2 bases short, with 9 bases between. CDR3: CASSVDTGTYEQYF. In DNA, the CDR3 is TGTGCCAGCAGCGTAGATACAGGGACCTACGAGCAGTACTTC.

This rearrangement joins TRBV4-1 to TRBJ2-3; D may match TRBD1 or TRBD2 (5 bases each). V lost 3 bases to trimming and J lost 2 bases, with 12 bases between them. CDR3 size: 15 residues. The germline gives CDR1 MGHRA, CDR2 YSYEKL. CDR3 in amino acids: CASSQRGISTDTQYF. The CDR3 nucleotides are TGCGCCAGCAGCCAGAGGGGCATCTCCACAGATACGCAGTATTTT.

CDR3 in DNA: TGTGCCATCACCGGACAGGGAGGCGGGGAGCTGTTTTTT. The encoded protein is CAITGQGGGELFF. The chain uses TRBV10-3 and TRBJ2-2; 8 bases align to TRBD1. Germline-derived CDR1 and CDR2 are ENHRY and SYGVKD. The length of the CDR3 is 13 residues. V lost 7 bases and J lost 7; bases outside the gene matches: 5.

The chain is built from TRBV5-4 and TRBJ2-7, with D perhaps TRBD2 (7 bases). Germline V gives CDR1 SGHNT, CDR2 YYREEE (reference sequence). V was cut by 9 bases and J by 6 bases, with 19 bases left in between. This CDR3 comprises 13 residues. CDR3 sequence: CATRGGGRGEQYF. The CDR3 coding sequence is TGTGCCACCCGGGGCGGGGGCAGGGGCGAGCAGTACTTC.

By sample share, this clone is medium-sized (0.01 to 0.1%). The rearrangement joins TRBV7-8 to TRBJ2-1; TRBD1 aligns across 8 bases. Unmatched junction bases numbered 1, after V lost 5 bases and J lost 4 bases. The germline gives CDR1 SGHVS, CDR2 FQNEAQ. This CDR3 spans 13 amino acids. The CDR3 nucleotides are TGTGCCAGCAGCCGGGACAGGTACAATGAGCAGTTCTTC. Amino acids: CASSRDRYNEQFF.

The CDR3 here is CASSLANTEAFF. The CDR3 coding sequence is TGCGCCAGCAGCTTAGCGAACACTGAAGCTTTCTTT. The chain couples TRBV5-1 to TRBJ1-1; D ambiguous. Trimming stripped 2 bases from V and 1 base from J, with 3 bases between. Germline V CDR1 and CDR2: SGHRS, YFSETQ. This CDR3 spans 12 amino acids.

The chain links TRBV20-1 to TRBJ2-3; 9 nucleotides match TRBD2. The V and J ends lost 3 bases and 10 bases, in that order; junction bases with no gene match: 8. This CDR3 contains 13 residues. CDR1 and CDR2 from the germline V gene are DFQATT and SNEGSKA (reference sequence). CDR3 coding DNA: TGCAGTGCTAGTGGGCGGGGGGGCCAGCCGCAGTATTTT. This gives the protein CSASGRGGQPQYF.

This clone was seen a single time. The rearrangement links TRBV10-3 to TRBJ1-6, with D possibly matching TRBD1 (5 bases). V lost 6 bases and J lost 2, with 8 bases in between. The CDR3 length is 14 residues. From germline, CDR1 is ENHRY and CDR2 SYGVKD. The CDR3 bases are TGTGCCATCAGGCAGGGTGCCTATAATTCACCCCTCCACTTT. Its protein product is CAIRQGAYNSPLHF.

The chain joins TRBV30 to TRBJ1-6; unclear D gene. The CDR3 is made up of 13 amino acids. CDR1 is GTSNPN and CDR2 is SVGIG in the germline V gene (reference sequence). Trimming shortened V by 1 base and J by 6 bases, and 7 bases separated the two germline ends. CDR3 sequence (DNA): TGTGCCTGGAGTGGCAAGACTAATTCACCCCTCCACTTT. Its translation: CAWSGKTNSPLHF.

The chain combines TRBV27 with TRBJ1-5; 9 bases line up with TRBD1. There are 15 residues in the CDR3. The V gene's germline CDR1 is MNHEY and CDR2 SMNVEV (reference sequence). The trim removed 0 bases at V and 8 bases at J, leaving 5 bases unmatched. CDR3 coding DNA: TGTGCCAGCAGTTTATCGGGACAGGGAGGTAAGCCCCAGCATTTT. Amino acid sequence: CASSLSGQGGKPQHF.